The T cell receptor beta chain under discussion was sequenced for a study of T-cell memory formation after mild COVID-19. Researchers used 5'RACE with constant-segment primers to make TCR alpha and TCR beta cDNA libraries that carry sample barcodes and UMIs. In TCRdb, the 5' RACE reads were re-called with MiXCR into one record per CDR3 protein. The profile shows 250,000 to 350,000 distinct CDR3 sequences, approximately 15% of them singletons. V shed 5 bases and J 10 bases; nucleotides not matched to a gene: 7. Germline V gives CDR1 SGHTA, CDR2 FQGNSA. The CDR3 covers 14 residues. The TCR originated in a man aged 18 to 30 who had mild COVID-19 (a few samples of this study predate the infection). Cell type and time point are not known. The source material was PBMCs or a T cell subset sorted from them (not recorded which). The chain has TRBV7-2 and TRBJ1-6; 8 bases map to TRBD1. Here the CDR3 DNA reads TGTGCCAGCAGCCCTCGGACAGGGATGTCACCCCTCCACTTT. The encoded protein is CASSPRTGMSPLHF.